This is a list of T cell receptor beta chains from one sample in a study of shared clonotypes between healthy human individuals. Here immunoSEQ multiplex PCR was the method, and the copy in TCRdb shows in-frame clones only, minus some. This table has about 2.1 million clones, about 93% appearing once. Input material: naive CD8+ T cells from PBMCs. These receptors came from a man aged 18 to 29 in good health. Some clones in this sample may be carry-over from other donors' samples. Both conserved end residues are part of each CDR3. Each record gives: CDR3 protein, CDR3 DNA, clone size, D gene, J gene, V gene. D genes are given only for firm matches. Rows give clone size only sometimes, using once, few, many, or a class for an expanded clone.

CASSTRQGLGARYTF | TGTGCCAGCAGTACCCGACAGGGTTTAGGGGCCCGCTACACCTTC | . | TRBD1 | TRBJ1-2 | TRBV6-5
CASSPREGVDTGELFF | TGTGCCAGCAGCCCCCGGGAGGGGGTGGACACCGGGGAGCTGTTTTTT | . | TRBD2 | TRBJ2-2 | TRBV7-3
CASSLQGRGTDTQYF | TGTGCCAGCAGTTTACAGGGGAGGGGGACAGATACGCAGTATTTT | . | . | TRBJ2-3 | TRBV28
CAGSGPTDGTYGYTF | TGTGCCGGGAGCGGCCCCACCGACGGGACTTATGGCTACACCTTC | . | . | TRBJ1-2 | TRBV27
CASSEFKGAGWSTEAFF | TGTGCCAGCAGTGAATTTAAGGGGGCCGGTTGGAGCACTGAAGCTTTCTTT | . | TRBD1 | TRBJ1-1 | TRBV6-1
CASTWTGAFDYGYTF | TGTGCCAGCACCTGGACAGGGGCTTTTGACTATGGCTACACCTTC | . | TRBD1 | TRBJ1-2 | TRBV2
CASSLGGDYGYTF | TGTGCCAGCAGCCTAGGAGGCGACTATGGCTACACCTTC | . | . | TRBJ1-2 | TRBV7-9
CASSRPADYNEQFF | TGTGCCAGCTCCCGCCCAGCGGACTACAATGAGCAGTTCTTC | . | . | TRBJ2-1 | TRBV18
CASSPRDGPSSGNTIYF | TGTGCCAGCAGTCCCCGGGACGGCCCGAGCTCTGGAAACACCATATATTTT | . | . | TRBJ1-3 | TRBV27
CSVEDPSKRASNEQFF | TGCAGCGTTGAAGATCCGAGCAAGCGAGCCAGCAATGAGCAGTTCTTC | . | . | TRBJ2-1 | TRBV29-1
CASSPVAAGGGETQYF | TGTGCCAGCAGTCCAGTCGCGGCTGGTGGGGGAGAGACCCAGTACTTC | . | . | TRBJ2-5 | TRBV6-6
CSVLAGVLTGELFF | TGCAGCGTTCTAGCGGGAGTACTCACCGGGGAGCTGTTTTTT | . | TRBD2 | TRBJ2-2 | TRBV29-1
CASSESATNEKLFF | TGCGCCAGCAGTGAGTCGGCAACTAATGAAAAACTGTTTTTT | . | . | TRBJ1-4 | TRBV10-1
CASSLPPEETQYF | TGTGCCAGCAGCCTCCCCCCCGAGGAGACCCAGTACTTC | once | . | TRBJ2-5 | TRBV7-2
CASSHLRKEGTGYGYTF | TGCGCCAGCAGCCACTTAAGGAAGGAGGGAACGGGCTATGGCTACACCTTC | . | . | TRBJ1-2 | TRBV4-3
CASNLGGLNQPQHF | TGTGCCAGCAATTTGGGCGGGTTAAATCAGCCCCAGCATTTT | . | . | TRBJ1-5 | TRBV9
CAWSGLVYEQYF | TGTGCCTGGAGCGGCCTAGTCTACGAGCAGTACTTC | . | . | TRBJ2-7 | TRBV30
CASSRDLGGYTF | TGTGCCAGCAGCCGGGACCTAGGAGGCTACACCTTC | . | . | TRBJ1-2 | TRBV5-6
CSVFGTSGSPATYEQYF | TGCAGCGTTTTCGGGACTAGCGGTTCCCCCGCCACCTACGAGCAGTACTTC | . | TRBD2 | TRBJ2-7 | TRBV29-1
CAWSYSPTNYGYTF | TGTGCCTGGAGTTACAGCCCTACTAACTATGGCTACACCTTC | . | . | TRBJ1-2 | TRBV30
CASSYSGRGGEQYF | TGTGCCAGCAGTTACTCGGGCAGGGGGGGCGAGCAGTACTTC | once | . | TRBJ2-7 | TRBV6-6
CASRPTGTSLSEQFF | TGTGCCAGCAGACCCACCGGGACAAGTTTGAGTGAGCAGTTCTTC | few | . | TRBJ2-1 | TRBV27
CSLNPGHGDEQFF | TGCAGCCTCAACCCGGGACATGGCGATGAGCAGTTCTTC | once | . | TRBJ2-1 | TRBV29-1
CASSPPAGGREQYF | TGTGCCAGCAGCCCCCCTGCAGGGGGCCGCGAGCAGTACTTC | . | TRBD1 | TRBJ2-7 | TRBV13
CASSLKRTSGANVLTF | TGTGCCAGCAGCTTAAAACGGACCTCTGGGGCCAACGTCCTGACTTTC | few | . | TRBJ2-6 | TRBV7-9
CASSPQNLVRILYNEQFF | TGTGCCAGCAGCCCCCAGAATTTAGTGCGGATCCTATACAATGAGCAGTTCTTC | . | . | TRBJ2-1 | TRBV7-9
CASSFTSGRTTETQYF | TGTGCCAGCAGTTTTACTAGCGGGAGGACCACGGAGACCCAGTACTTC | few | TRBD2 | TRBJ2-5 | TRBV7-9
CASSLYMGAHHSTDTQYF | TGTGCCAGCAGCCTTTACATGGGGGCACACCATAGCACAGATACGCAGTATTTT | . | . | TRBJ2-3 | TRBV27
CASSLRSVGEKLFF | TGTGCCAGCAGTTTACGGTCGGTCGGTGAAAAACTGTTTTTT | . | . | TRBJ1-4 | TRBV28
CASSPFGQGLGEAFF | TGCGCCAGCAGCCCCTTTGGGCAGGGGCTGGGTGAAGCTTTCTTT | . | . | TRBJ1-1 | TRBV4-1
CASSPGLVNEQFF | TGTGCCAGCAGCCCGGGACTTGTCAATGAGCAGTTCTTC | . | . | TRBJ2-1 | TRBV7-2
CASSSGQANTEAFF | TGTGCCAGCAGCTCTGGACAAGCGAACACTGAAGCTTTCTTT | . | . | TRBJ1-1 | TRBV7-9
CASSAHRASGRLNTDTQYF | TGTGCCAGCAGCGCCCATAGGGCTAGCGGGAGACTCAACACAGATACGCAGTATTTT | once | TRBD2 | TRBJ2-3 | TRBV9
CASSKDNSGTDTQYF | TGTGCCAGTAGCAAGGATAATTCCGGCACAGATACGCAGTATTTT | . | . | TRBJ2-3 | TRBV19
CASSLWEAADTGELFF | TGTGCCAGCAGCTTATGGGAAGCAGCCGACACCGGGGAGCTGTTTTTT | . | . | TRBJ2-2 | TRBV11-2
CAISVSLGVEETQYF | TGTGCCATCAGTGTGTCTCTAGGTGTCGAAGAGACCCAGTACTTC | . | . | TRBJ2-5 | TRBV10-3
CASSSGTGPYEQYF | TGTGCCAGCAGTTCCGGCACCGGCCCCTACGAGCAGTACTTC | . | . | TRBJ2-7 | TRBV6-4
CAISETSGQDYEQYF | TGTGCCATCAGTGAGACTTCCGGACAGGACTACGAGCAGTACTTC | . | TRBD1 | TRBJ2-7 | TRBV10-3
CASSLVVGGGDEQYF | TGTGCCAGCAGCTTAGTCGTTGGTGGGGGGGACGAGCAGTACTTC | . | TRBD2 | TRBJ2-7 | TRBV7-2
CASSFLGVGLAGDLETQYF | TGTGCCAGCAGTTTCCTTGGGGTGGGACTAGCGGGAGATCTGGAGACCCAGTACTTC | . | TRBD2 | TRBJ2-5 | TRBV27
CASSLGLTSSYNEQFF | TGTGCCAGCAGCTTAGGGCTTACGAGCTCCTACAATGAGCAGTTCTTC | . | . | TRBJ2-1 | TRBV11-2
CASSLTSHSGNTIYF | TGTGCCAGCAGTTTAACGAGCCACTCTGGAAACACCATATATTTT | . | . | TRBJ1-3 | TRBV28
CASSYHGAEAFF | TGTGCCAGCAGCTACCACGGGGCTGAAGCTTTCTTT | . | . | TRBJ1-1 | TRBV5-6
CASSPTRRGQETQYF | TGTGCCAGCAGCCCAACTCGGAGGGGCCAAGAGACCCAGTACTTC | . | . | TRBJ2-5 | TRBV13
CASSRTGFENTIYF | TGTGCCAGCAGCCGGACAGGGTTTGAAAACACCATATATTTT | . | TRBD1 | TRBJ1-3 | TRBV14
CAISGSLSPEQFF | TGTGCCATCAGTGGGTCATTAAGCCCTGAGCAGTTCTTC | . | . | TRBJ2-1 | TRBV10-3
CASSRSSVQINYGYTF | TGTGCCAGCAGCCGTTCATCCGTTCAGATTAACTATGGCTACACCTTC | . | . | TRBJ1-2 | TRBV5-4
CASSFGGSPTDTQYF | TGTGCCAGCAGCTTTGGGGGATCCCCCACAGATACGCAGTATTTT | . | . | TRBJ2-3 | TRBV5-4
CASSFTGDQPQHF | TGTGCCAGCAGCTTTACCGGAGATCAGCCCCAGCATTTT | . | . | TRBJ1-5 | TRBV7-9
CASSLKREIANEQFF | TGTGCCAGCAGCTTGAAGCGGGAGATCGCGAATGAGCAGTTCTTC | . | TRBD2 | TRBJ2-1 | TRBV5-4
CASSSQRESPWVWELFF | TGTGCCAGCAGCTCCCAGCGGGAGAGCCCCTGGGTTTGGGAGCTGTTTTTT | . | TRBD2 | TRBJ2-2 | TRBV28